Each of the 20 T cell receptor beta chains below was sequenced from the same sample in a study of T cells in Graves' hyperthyroidism and ophthalmopathy. RNA transcripts were the template for amplifying TCR beta CDR3 regions. The HTBI set primed first-round TCR CDR3 RT-PCR. From the multiplex PCR reads, TCRdb called clonotypes with MiXCR, one entry per CDR3 protein. The data contain more than 300,000 distinct CDR3 sequences, about 18% of them singletons. Sequencing was done on a sample of blood. These receptors were taken from a woman aged 25 to 39 with Graves' hyperthyroidism that later progressed to Graves' ophthalmopathy.

This clonotype was seen at least ten times. This CDR3 is CASGIAIRPYEQYF. The CDR3 bases are TGTGCCAGCGGGATCGCAATCCGCCCCTACGAGCAGTACTTC. This chain uses TRBV7-9 with TRBJ2-7; no clear D gene. CDR3 length: 14 amino acids. CDR1 and CDR2 from the germline V gene are SEHNR and FQNEAQ (reference sequence). Trimming left V 8 bases short and J 2 bases short, with 16 bases between.

To note about this clonotype: With a much larger clone just one base away, this may be a read error. The V gene is TRBV30, the J gene TRBJ1-1; maybe TRBD1 (6 bases). The CDR3 sequence is 12 residues long. Germline-derived CDR1 and CDR2 are GTSNPN and SVGIG (reference sequence). CDR3 residues: CAWCVAGDEAFF. The CDR3 region has the DNA TGTGCCTGGTGTGTCGCAGGGGACGAAGCTTTCTTT.

This chain uses TRBV3-1 with TRBJ2-1, with TRBD1 as a possible D gene (6 bases). Trimming shortened V by 5 bases and J by 4 bases, and 12 bases separated the two germline ends. The germline V gene has CDR1 LGHDT and CDR2 YNNKEL (reference sequence). The CDR3 totals 14 residues. The CDR3 sequence: CASSLDRRYNEQFF. The CDR3 region has the DNA TGTGCCAGCAGCTTAGACAGGCGATACAATGAGCAGTTCTTC.

The table lists this clonotype with many counts. The gene calls are TRBV28 and TRBJ2-1, with 8 bases lining up with TRBD1. Trimming cost V 3 bases and J 7 bases; bases outside gene matches: 5. Germline CDR1 and CDR2: MDHEN and SYDVKM. The CDR3 has 14 residues. CDR3 amino acids: CASSLQGAGNEQFF. The CDR3 nucleotides are TGTGCCAGCAGTTTGCAGGGGGCGGGAAATGAGCAGTTCTTC.

This clonotype was detected ten times or more. The V and J genes are TRBV28 and TRBJ1-1; D gene ambiguous. The CDR3 sequence is 15 residues long. V dropped 2 bases and J dropped 0 bases, with 10 bases sitting between them. Germline loops: CDR1 MDHEN, CDR2 SYDVKM. The CDR3 DNA reads TGTGCCAGCAGTTTAACGCGGACCATGAACACTGAAGCTTTCTTT. As protein: CASSLTRTMNTEAFF.

V is TRBV27 and J is TRBJ2-1; D gene ambiguous. In germline, CDR1 is MNHEY, CDR2 SMNVEV (reference sequence). V was trimmed by 2 bases and J by 0 bases, leaving 11 bases between them. The CDR3 runs 16 residues. This CDR3 reads CASSLIGPSSYNEQFF. DNA of the CDR3: TGTGCCAGCAGTTTAATTGGCCCCAGCTCCTACAATGAGCAGTTCTTC.

There are many counts of this clonotype. The V and J genes are TRBV2 and TRBJ2-5, with unresolved D. There are 12 residues in the CDR3. V was pared by 3 bases and J by 5 bases, with 7 bases between. Per the germline V gene, CDR1 is SNHLY and CDR2 is FYNNEI. The CDR3 DNA reads as TGTGCCAGCAGTGAGATTCGGGAGACCCAGTACTTC. Translation: CASSEIRETQYF.

This clonotype was detected many times. V is TRBV27 and J is TRBJ2-3; D not certain. This CDR3 region has 13 residues. The V end lost 6 bases, the J end lost 0 bases, and 7 bases lay between the germline ends. Germline V gene data show CDR1 as MNHEY and CDR2 as SMNVEV (reference sequence). Written as DNA, the CDR3 is TGTGCCAGCAGGCTATTCAGCACAGATACGCAGTATTTT. Its protein product is CASRLFSTDTQYF.

The V gene is TRBV4-2, the J gene TRBJ2-1, with 13 bases that match TRBD2. Germline V CDR1 and CDR2: LGHNA, YNFKEQ. V was pared by 1 base and J by 0 bases, with 3 bases of the junction left unmatched. CDR3 size: 18 residues. The CDR3 spells CASSQGRLAGGSYNEQFF. The CDR3 DNA sequence: TGTGCCAGCAGCCAAGGCAGACTAGCGGGAGGCTCCTACAATGAGCAGTTCTTC.

The chain is built from TRBV2 and TRBJ2-1, with D unresolved. The CDR3 is 15 residues long. In germline, CDR1 is SNHLY, CDR2 FYNNEI. Between the trimmed V and J ends, which lost 5 bases and 1 base, there was a span of 12 bases. CDR3 nucleotides: TGTGCCAGCAGTTTAGCCCCCCGGTCCTACAATGAGCAGTTCTTC. The encoded protein is CASSLAPRSYNEQFF. Looking up the rest from reference TRBV2 and TRBJ2-1 gives the full variable domain: EPEVTQTPSHQVTQMGQEVILRCVPISNHLYFYWYRQILGQKVEFLVSFYNNEISEKSEIFDDQFSVERPDGSNFTLKIRSTKLEDSAMYFCASSLAPRSYNEQFFGPGTRLTVL.

This clonotype has a count of ten or more. The V call is TRBV27, the J call TRBJ2-7; 7 nucleotides align to TRBD2. The germline CDR1 and CDR2 sequences are MNHEY and SMNVEV (reference sequence). V gave up 4 bases and J gave up 3 bases; unmatched junction bases: 6. The CDR3 spans 14 residues. The CDR3 reads CASSSGGSYYEQYF. DNA of the CDR3: TGTGCCAGCAGTTCGGGCGGGAGTTACTACGAGCAGTACTTC.

This clonotype was counted many times. The V gene is TRBV5-1, the J gene TRBJ2-1, with a tentative D call TRBD1 (6 bases). The CDR3 totals 13 residues. The germline V and J ends were trimmed by 5 bases and 3 bases, with 9 bases remaining between them. From germline, CDR1 is SGHRS and CDR2 YFSETQ. The CDR3 DNA reads as TGCGCCAGCAGGAGACAGGACTACAATGAGCAGTTCTTC. This gives the protein CASRRQDYNEQFF.

This clonotype was counted at least ten times. The chain employs TRBV2 and TRBJ2-3, with TRBD2 identical over 12 bases. The J segment lost 0 bases and the V segment lost 6 bases, leaving 4 bases of the junction unmatched. CDR1 and CDR2 (germline): SNHLY, FYNNEI. This CDR3 is 16 amino acids long. CDR3 coding DNA: TGTGCCAGCAGGCGACTAGCGGGAGTTAGCACAGATACGCAGTATTTT. The encoded protein is CASRRLAGVSTDTQYF.

This clonotype was observed a few times. The rearrangement uses TRBV4-1 and TRBJ1-1; TRBD1 is a possible D gene (6 bases). From germline, CDR1 is MGHRA and CDR2 YSYEKL. The V end was cut by 6 bases, the J end by 3 bases, with 20 bases between. The CDR3 has 16 amino acids. This chain's CDR3 is CASRLGTPGLDTEAFF. The CDR3 DNA follows: TGCGCCAGCAGACTTGGGACACCAGGTTTGGACACTGAAGCTTTCTTT.

This clonotype was detected ten times or more. The chain joins TRBV29-1 to TRBJ1-5, with D tentatively TRBD1 (5 bases). With 2 bases removed from V and 4 bases from J, the gap between germline ends came to 9 bases. The V gene's germline CDR1 is SQVTM and CDR2 ANQGSEA. The CDR3 length is 13 residues. Here the CDR3 DNA reads TGCAGCGTTGAAACAGGTATTAATCAGCCCCAGCATTTT. Translated: CSVETGINQPQHF.

The table lists this clonotype with many counts. The chain combines TRBV2 with TRBJ2-7; 7 bases line up with TRBD1. Germline loops: CDR1 SNHLY, CDR2 FYNNEI. The CDR3 extends over 13 amino acids. V lost 9 bases, J lost 4 bases, and 9 bases stayed unmatched. DNA for the CDR3: TGTGCCAGGACAGGGAAATCGGGTTACGAGCAGTACTTC. Protein sequence: CARTGKSGYEQYF.

This clonotype was found many times. The rearrangement joins TRBV4-1 to TRBJ1-1; 7 bases are a match to TRBD1. With V trimmed by 2 bases and J by 2 bases, 5 bases remained unmatched. In germline, CDR1 is MGHRA, CDR2 YSYEKL. This CDR3 is built from 15 residues. Here the CDR3 DNA reads TGCGCCAGCAGCCAAAACCAGGGGGTCAACACTGAAGCTTTCTTT. This translates into CASSQNQGVNTEAFF.

This clonotype appeared many times. The chain has TRBV7-9 and TRBJ1-1, with a tentative D call TRBD1 (5 bases). This CDR3 has 14 amino acids. CDR1 and CDR2 (germline): SEHNR, FQNEAQ (reference sequence). Between the trimmed V and J ends, which lost 6 bases and 5 bases, there was a span of 16 bases. In DNA, the CDR3 is TGTGCCAGCAGGCGGACCGAGGGGCAAACTGAAGCTTTCTTT. Translating gives CASRRTEGQTEAFF.

The sample holds many counts of this clonotype. CDR3 amino acids: CASSLGAGRGNTIYF. CDR3 bases: TGTGCCAGCAGCTTGGGTGCCGGGCGAGGAAACACCATATATTTT. The chain carries TRBV5-8 and TRBJ1-3; D is unclear. Trimming pared 0 bases from V and 4 bases from J, leaving 11 bases between. The CDR3 length is 15 residues. Germline V lookup: CDR1 SGHTS, CDR2 YDEGEE.

The chain carries TRBV9 and TRBJ2-1; TRBD1 agrees at 8 bases. The CDR3 contains 15 residues. With V trimmed by 0 bases and J by 9 bases, 8 bases remained unmatched. CDR1 is SGDLS, CDR2 YYNGEE, per germline. CDR3 amino acids: CASSVVGQGAIEQFF. The CDR3 region has the DNA TGTGCCAGCAGCGTAGTGGGGCAGGGGGCGATTGAGCAGTTCTTC.